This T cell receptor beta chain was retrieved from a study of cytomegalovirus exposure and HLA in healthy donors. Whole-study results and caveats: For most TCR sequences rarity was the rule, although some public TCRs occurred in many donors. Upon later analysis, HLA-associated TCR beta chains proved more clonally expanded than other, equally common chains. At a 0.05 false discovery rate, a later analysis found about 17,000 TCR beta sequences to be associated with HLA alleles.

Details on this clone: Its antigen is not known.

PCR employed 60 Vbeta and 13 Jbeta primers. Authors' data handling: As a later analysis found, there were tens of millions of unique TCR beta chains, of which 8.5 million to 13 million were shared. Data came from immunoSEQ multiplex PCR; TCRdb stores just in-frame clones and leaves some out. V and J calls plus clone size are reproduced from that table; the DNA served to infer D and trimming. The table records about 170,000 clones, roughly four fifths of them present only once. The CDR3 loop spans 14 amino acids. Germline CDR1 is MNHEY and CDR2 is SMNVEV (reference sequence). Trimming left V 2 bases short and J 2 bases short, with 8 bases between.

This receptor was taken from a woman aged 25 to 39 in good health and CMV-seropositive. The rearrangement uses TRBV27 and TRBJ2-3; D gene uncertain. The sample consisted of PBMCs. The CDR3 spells CASSLRRNTDTQYF. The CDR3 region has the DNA TGTGCCAGCAGTTTACGCAGAAACACAGATACGCAGTATTTT.